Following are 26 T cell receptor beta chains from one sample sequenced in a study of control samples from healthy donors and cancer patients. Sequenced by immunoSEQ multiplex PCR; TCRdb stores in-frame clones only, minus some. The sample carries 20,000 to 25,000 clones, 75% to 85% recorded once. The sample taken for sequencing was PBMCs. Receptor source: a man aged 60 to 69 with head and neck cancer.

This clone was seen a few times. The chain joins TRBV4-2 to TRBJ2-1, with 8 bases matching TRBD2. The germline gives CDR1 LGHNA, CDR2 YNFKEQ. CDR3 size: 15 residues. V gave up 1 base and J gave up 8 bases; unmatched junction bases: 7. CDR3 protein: CASSQASGRGYEQFF. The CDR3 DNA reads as TGTGCCAGCAGCCAAGCGAGCGGGAGAGGATATGAGCAGTTCTTC.

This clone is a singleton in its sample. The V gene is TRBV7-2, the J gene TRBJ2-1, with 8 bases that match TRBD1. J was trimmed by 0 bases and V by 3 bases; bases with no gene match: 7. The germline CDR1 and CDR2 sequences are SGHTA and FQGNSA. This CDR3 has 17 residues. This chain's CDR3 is CASSLSGGRSSYNEQFF. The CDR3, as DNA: TGTGCCAGCAGCTTGTCAGGGGGCCGAAGCTCCTACAATGAGCAGTTCTTC.

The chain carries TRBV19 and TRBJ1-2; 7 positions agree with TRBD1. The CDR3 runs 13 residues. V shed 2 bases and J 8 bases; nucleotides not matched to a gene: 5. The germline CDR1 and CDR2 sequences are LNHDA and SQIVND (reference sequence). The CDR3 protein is CASSIQGVSGYTF. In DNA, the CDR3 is TGTGCCAGTAGTATACAGGGGGTTAGCGGCTACACCTTC.

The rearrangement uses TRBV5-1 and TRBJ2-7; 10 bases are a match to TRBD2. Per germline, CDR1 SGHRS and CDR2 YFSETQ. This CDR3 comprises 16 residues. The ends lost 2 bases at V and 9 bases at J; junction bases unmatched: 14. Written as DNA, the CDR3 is TGCGCCAGCAGCTTTAGAACTAGCGGGGCCCCTGGAGCGCAGTACTTC. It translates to CASSFRTSGAPGAQYF.

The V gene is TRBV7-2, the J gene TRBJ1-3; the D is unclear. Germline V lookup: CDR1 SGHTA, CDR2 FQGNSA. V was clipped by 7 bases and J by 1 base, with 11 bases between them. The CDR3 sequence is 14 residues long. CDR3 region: CASTRYGSGNTIYF. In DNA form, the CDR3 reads TGTGCCAGCACCCGGTACGGTTCTGGAAACACCATATATTTT.

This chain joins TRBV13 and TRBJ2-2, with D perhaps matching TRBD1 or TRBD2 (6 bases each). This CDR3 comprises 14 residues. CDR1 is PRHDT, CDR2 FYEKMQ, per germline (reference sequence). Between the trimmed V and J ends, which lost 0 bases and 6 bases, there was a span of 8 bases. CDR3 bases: TGTGCCAGCAGCTTAGGCGGGGGCCCCGGGGAGCTGTTTTTT. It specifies CASSLGGGPGELFF.

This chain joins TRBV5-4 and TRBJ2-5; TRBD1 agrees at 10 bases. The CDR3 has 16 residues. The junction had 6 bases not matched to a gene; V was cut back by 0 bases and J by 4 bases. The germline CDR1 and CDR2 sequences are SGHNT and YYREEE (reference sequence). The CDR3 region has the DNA TGTGCCAGCAGCTTGGCGGGACAGGGGCCGAGAGAGACCCAGTACTTC. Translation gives CASSLAGQGPRETQYF.

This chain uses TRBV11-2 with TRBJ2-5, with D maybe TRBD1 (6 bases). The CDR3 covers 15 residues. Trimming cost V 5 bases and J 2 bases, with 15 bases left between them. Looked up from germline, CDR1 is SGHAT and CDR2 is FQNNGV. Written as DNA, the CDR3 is TGTGCCAGCAGCCCTAAAACAGGGTTTCAAGAGACCCAGTACTTC. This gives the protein CASSPKTGFQETQYF.

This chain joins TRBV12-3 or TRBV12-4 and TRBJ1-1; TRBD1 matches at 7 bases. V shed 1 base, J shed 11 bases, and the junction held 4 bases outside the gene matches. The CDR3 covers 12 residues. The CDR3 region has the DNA TGTGCCAGCAGTTTAGGACAGGGCTTGGCTTTCTTT. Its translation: CASSLGQGLAFF.

CDR3 in amino acids: CASSWVGTEAFF. The CDR3 DNA sequence: TGCGCCAGCAGCTGGGTGGGAACTGAAGCTTTCTTT. V is TRBV5-1 and J is TRBJ1-1; D not resolved. V gave up 3 bases and J gave up 5 bases, with 8 bases separating them. The length of the CDR3 is 12 residues. Looked up from germline, CDR1 is SGHRS and CDR2 is YFSETQ.

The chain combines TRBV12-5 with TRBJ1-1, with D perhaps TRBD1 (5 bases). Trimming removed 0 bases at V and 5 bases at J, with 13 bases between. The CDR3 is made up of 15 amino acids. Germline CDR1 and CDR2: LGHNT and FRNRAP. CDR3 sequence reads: CASGLVPQGGTEAFF. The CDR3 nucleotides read TGTGCTAGTGGTTTGGTACCGCAGGGAGGGACTGAAGCTTTCTTT.

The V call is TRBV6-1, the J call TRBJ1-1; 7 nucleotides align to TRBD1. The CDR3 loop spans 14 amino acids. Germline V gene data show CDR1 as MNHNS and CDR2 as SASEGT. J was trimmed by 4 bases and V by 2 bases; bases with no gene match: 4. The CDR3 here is CASSEWRTGTEAFF. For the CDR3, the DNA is TGTGCCAGCAGTGAATGGCGGACAGGCACTGAAGCTTTCTTT.

CDR3 residues: CASSMDSTGSEKLFF. The CDR3 coding sequence is TGTGCCAGTAGTATGGATTCGACAGGGTCAGAAAAACTGTTTTTT. The V gene is TRBV19, the J gene TRBJ1-4; TRBD1 matches 7 bases. CDR1 LNHDA and CDR2 SQIVND come from the germline V gene (reference sequence). Trimming at V came to 3 bases and at J to 8 bases, leaving 9 bases not matched to a gene. The CDR3 consists of 15 residues.

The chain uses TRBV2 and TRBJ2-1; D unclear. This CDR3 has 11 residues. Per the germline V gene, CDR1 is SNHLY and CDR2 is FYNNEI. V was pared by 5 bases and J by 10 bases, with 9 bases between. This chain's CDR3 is CASSQVREQFF. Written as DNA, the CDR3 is TGTGCCAGCAGTCAAGTTAGGGAGCAGTTCTTC.

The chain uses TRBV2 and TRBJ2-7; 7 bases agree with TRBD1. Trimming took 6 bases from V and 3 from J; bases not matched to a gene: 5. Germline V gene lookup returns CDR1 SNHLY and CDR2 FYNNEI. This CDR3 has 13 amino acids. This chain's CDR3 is CASSEGQFYEQYF. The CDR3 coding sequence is TGTGCCAGCAGCGAGGGACAGTTCTACGAGCAGTACTTC.

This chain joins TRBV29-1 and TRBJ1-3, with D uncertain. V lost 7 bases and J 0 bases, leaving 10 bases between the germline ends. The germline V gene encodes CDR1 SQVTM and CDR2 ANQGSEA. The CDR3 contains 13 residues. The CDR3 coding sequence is TGCAGCGCCGCCGGGAACTCTGGAAACACCATATATTTT. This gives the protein CSAAGNSGNTIYF.

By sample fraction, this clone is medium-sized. CDR3 sequence (DNA): TGTGCCAGTAGTAGGACTAGCGGTGCAGATACGCAGTATTTT. Its protein product is CASSRTSGADTQYF. The chain recombines TRBV19 with TRBJ2-3, with 10 bases that match TRBD2. Germline-derived CDR1 and CDR2 are LNHDA and SQIVND (reference sequence). This CDR3 has 14 residues. V was pared by 4 bases and J by 4 bases, with 2 bases of the junction left unmatched.

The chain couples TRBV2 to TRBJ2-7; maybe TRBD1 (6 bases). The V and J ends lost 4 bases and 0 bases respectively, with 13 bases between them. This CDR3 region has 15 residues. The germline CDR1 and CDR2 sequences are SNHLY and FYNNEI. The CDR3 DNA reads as TGTGCCAGCAGTGGACCCGGGACAAACTCCTACGAGCAGTACTTC. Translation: CASSGPGTNSYEQYF.

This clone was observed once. CDR3 DNA sequence: TGTGCCAGCAGTTTCCTGATTGGACGTCCGAACACTGAAGCTTTCTTT. It specifies CASSFLIGRPNTEAFF. This chain uses TRBV6-2 or TRBV6-3 with TRBJ1-1; D is ambiguous. Per germline, CDR1 MNHEY and CDR2 SVGEGT. The CDR3 runs to 16 residues. Trimming stripped 4 bases from V and 1 base from J, with 16 bases between.

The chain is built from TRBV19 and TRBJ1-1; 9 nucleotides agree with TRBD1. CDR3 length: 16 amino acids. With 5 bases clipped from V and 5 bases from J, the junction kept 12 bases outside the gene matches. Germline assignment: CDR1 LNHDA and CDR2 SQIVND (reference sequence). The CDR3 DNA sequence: TGTGCCAGTAGTTACTTTTCGGACAGGGGACGAACTGAAGCTTTCTTT. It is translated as CASSYFSDRGRTEAFF.

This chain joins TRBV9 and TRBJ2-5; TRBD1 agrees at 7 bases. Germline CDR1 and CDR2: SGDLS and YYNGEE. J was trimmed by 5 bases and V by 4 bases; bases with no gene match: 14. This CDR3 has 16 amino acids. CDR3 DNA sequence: TGTGCCAGCAGCCCCAGGACAGGCTCCGATGAGGAGACCCAGTACTTC. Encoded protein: CASSPRTGSDEETQYF. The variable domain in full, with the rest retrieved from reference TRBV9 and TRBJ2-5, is DSGVTQTPKHLITATGQRVTLRCSPRSGDLSVYWYQQSLDQGLQFLIQYYNGEERAKGNILERFSAQQFPDLHSELNLSSLELGDSALYFCASSPRTGSDEETQYFGPGTRLLVL.

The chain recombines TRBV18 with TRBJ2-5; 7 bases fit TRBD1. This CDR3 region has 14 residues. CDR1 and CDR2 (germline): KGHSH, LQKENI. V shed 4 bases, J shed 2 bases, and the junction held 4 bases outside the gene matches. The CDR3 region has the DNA TGTGCCAGCTCACGTGGGACAGATCAAGAGACCCAGTACTTC. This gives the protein CASSRGTDQETQYF.

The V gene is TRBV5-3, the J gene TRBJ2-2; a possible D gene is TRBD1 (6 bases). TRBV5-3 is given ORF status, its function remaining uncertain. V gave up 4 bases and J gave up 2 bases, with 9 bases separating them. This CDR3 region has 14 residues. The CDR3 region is CARSMTGNTGELFF. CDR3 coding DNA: TGTGCCAGAAGCATGACAGGTAACACCGGGGAGCTGTTTTTT.

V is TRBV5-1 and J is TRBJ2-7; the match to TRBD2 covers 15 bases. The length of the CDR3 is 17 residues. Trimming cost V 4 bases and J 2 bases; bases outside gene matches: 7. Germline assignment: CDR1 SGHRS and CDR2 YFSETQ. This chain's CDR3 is CASSPGLAGGTTYEQYF. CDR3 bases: TGCGCCAGCAGCCCGGGACTAGCGGGAGGTACTACCTACGAGCAGTACTTC.

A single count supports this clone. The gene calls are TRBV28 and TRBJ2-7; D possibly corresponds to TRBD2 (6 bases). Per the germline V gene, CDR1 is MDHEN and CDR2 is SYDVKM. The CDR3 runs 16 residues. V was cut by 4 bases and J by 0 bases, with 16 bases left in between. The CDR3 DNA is TGTGCCAGCAGTTGGGACTTTAGTTCGAGCTCCTACGAGCAGTACTTC. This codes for CASSWDFSSSSYEQYF.

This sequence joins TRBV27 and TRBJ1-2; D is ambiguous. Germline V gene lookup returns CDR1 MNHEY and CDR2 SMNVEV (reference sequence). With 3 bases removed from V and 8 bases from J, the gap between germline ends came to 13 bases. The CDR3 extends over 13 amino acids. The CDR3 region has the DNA TGTGCCAGCAGTTTGATACCTACGGGAGGCTACACCTTC. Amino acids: CASSLIPTGGYTF.